The 30 T cell receptor beta chains below come from one sample, sequenced in a study of blood T cells in healthy people across ages. The second PCR ran roughly 6 to 11 cycles with a sample-barcoded 5' primer and J-beta primers. TCRdb independently ran MiXCR on the 5' RACE reads; one entry per CDR3 protein. The repertoire includes around 1.5 million distinct CDR3 sequences, 30% to 40% of them detected once, and around 11% sits in the top ten. The sample was blood. These receptors all come from a woman younger than 45 in good health.

The chain has TRBV20-1 and TRBJ2-1, with a tentative D call TRBD2 (5 bases). The CDR3 consists of 14 residues. The germline gives CDR1 DFQATT, CDR2 SNEGSKA (reference sequence). Trimming shortened V by 6 bases and J by 3 bases, and 15 bases separated the two germline ends. The CDR3 DNA reads TGCAGTGCCCCTCCAGCGGTCCTCTACAATGAGCAGTTCTTC. Amino acids: CSAPPAVLYNEQFF.

The V gene is TRBV4-1, the J gene TRBJ2-1, with no clear D. The CDR3 runs to 16 residues. Germline CDR1 reads MGHRA; CDR2 reads YSYEKL. V was cut by 0 bases and J by 8 bases, with 17 bases left in between. The chain's CDR3 is CASSQDSGLVSDEQFF. CDR3 DNA: TGCGCCAGCAGCCAAGATTCCGGGCTAGTGTCAGATGAGCAGTTCTTC.

This clonotype was observed at least ten times. V gene TRBV6-6 combines with J gene TRBJ2-7; TRBD1 matches 8 bases. J lost 2 bases, V lost 6 bases, and 6 bases had no gene match. Germline V lookup: CDR1 MNHNY, CDR2 SVGAGI (reference sequence). The CDR3 covers 14 residues. The CDR3 spells CASSPDRAPYEQYF. For the CDR3, the DNA is TGTGCCAGCAGCCCGGACAGGGCCCCCTACGAGCAGTACTTC.

The gene calls are TRBV6-2 or TRBV6-3 and TRBJ2-1; 8 nucleotides align to TRBD2. CDR1 MNHEY and CDR2 SVGEGT come from the germline V gene. The CDR3 runs 17 residues. With 3 bases clipped from V and 9 bases from J, the junction kept 16 bases outside the gene matches. This CDR3 is CASSYTIGTRREGEQFF. CDR3 DNA: TGTGCCAGCAGTTATACTATCGGGACTAGGAGGGAAGGTGAGCAGTTCTTC.

The chain joins TRBV20-1 to TRBJ2-6, with 9 nucleotides matching TRBD1. This CDR3 contains 16 residues. V lost 1 base and J lost 4; bases outside the gene matches: 5. In germline, CDR1 is DFQATT, CDR2 SNEGSKA (reference sequence). The CDR3 nucleotides read TGCAGTGCTAGAGCTGGGGACAGGGCCGGGGCCAACGTCCTGACTTTC. It encodes CSARAGDRAGANVLTF.

The chain combines TRBV7-9 with TRBJ1-2; D unresolved. Germline CDR1 is SEHNR and CDR2 is FQNEAQ (reference sequence). The CDR3 extends over 14 amino acids. Trimming took off 0 bases at V and 7 bases at J, with 12 bases between the two ends. This chain's CDR3 is CASSLARELSGYTF. The CDR3 nucleotides are TGTGCCAGCAGCTTAGCTAGGGAACTGAGTGGCTACACCTTC.

This clonotype was found a few times. CDR3 protein: CASSSFPGLLHF. CDR3 in DNA: TGTGCCAGCAGTTCATTCCCGGGACTCCTCCACTTT. This sequence joins TRBV28 and TRBJ1-6; the D gene is possibly TRBD1 (5 bases). V lost 4 bases to trimming and J lost 15 bases, with 13 bases between them. The CDR3 spans 12 residues. Germline CDR1 MDHEN, CDR2 SYDVKM.

This clonotype has just one count. The V call is TRBV29-1, the J call TRBJ2-1, with TRBD2 matching 7 bases. Germline loops: CDR1 SQVTM, CDR2 ANQGSEA. Trimming took 7 bases from V and 2 from J; bases not matched to a gene: 11. This CDR3 has 15 amino acids. The CDR3, as DNA: TGCAGCGCTGATCAAGGGAGGGCCGCCTACAATGAGCAGTTCTTC. The encoded protein is CSADQGRAAYNEQFF.

This chain links TRBV6-6 with TRBJ1-2; D is unresolved. V was shortened by 5 bases and J by 8 bases, with 12 bases between the two germline ends. This CDR3 contains 12 residues. Germline V CDR1 and CDR2: MNHNY, SVGAGI (reference sequence). CDR3 bases: TGTGCCAGCAGTCGCAGAGAGGGAGGCTACACCTTC. It specifies CASSRREGGYTF.

This rearrangement joins TRBV20-1 to TRBJ2-5; D is tentatively TRBD1 or TRBD2 (6 bases each). The CDR3 totals 15 residues. V was clipped by 4 bases and J by 1 base, with 16 bases between them. Looked up from germline, CDR1 is DFQATT and CDR2 is SNEGSKA (reference sequence). CDR3 DNA: TGCAGTGCTAATATGAGGGGGGAATTCCAAGAGACCCAGTACTTC. The encoded protein is CSANMRGEFQETQYF.

Comment on this clonotype: One end of the junction is discordant with germline, which a read error may explain. The CDR3 coding sequence is TGTGCCGGCAGCCCACGCGCTAGCGGGGGTTCCTACGAGCAGTACTTC. Residues: CAGSPRASGGSYEQYF. This chain uses TRBV9 with TRBJ2-7; 10 nucleotides align to TRBD2. The CDR3 sequence is 16 residues long. Germline V gene lookup returns CDR1 SGDLS and CDR2 YYNGEE.

The rearrangement joins TRBV7-9 to TRBJ2-5; 7 bases match TRBD2. V shed 0 bases, J shed 3 bases, and the junction held 7 bases outside the gene matches. This CDR3 spans 16 amino acids. Germline CDR1 reads SEHNR; CDR2 reads FQNEAQ (reference sequence). The CDR3 bases are TGTGCCAGCAGCTTAGCGCTAGGGAGGGTTAAAGAGACCCAGTACTTC. Translated: CASSLALGRVKETQYF.

V usage is TRBV6-2 or TRBV6-3 and J usage is TRBJ2-3; the D is unclear. The CDR3 length is 15 residues. Trimming took off 7 bases at V and 0 bases at J, with 14 bases between the two ends. Per germline, CDR1 MNHEY and CDR2 SVGEGT. Here the CDR3 reads CASTDVGSSTDTQYF. In DNA form, the CDR3 reads TGTGCCAGCACCGATGTGGGAAGTAGCACAGATACGCAGTATTTT.

In the case of this clonotype: No DNA is shown, since the ends of the CDR3 on it are uncertain; the CDR3 is the one TCRdb lists. The rearrangement joins TRBV29-1 to TRBJ2-5; the table's TRBD1 call for D was not verified on the DNA. Germline V CDR1 and CDR2: SQVTM, ANQGSEA. The CDR3 is 14 residues long, counting both termini. The CDR3 protein is CSVAAGSPRYELYF.

The rearrangement joins TRBV9 to TRBJ2-2; the match to TRBD2 covers 11 bases. The CDR3 is made up of 20 amino acids. Losses at the gene ends were 0 bases for V and 5 bases for J; bases not matched to a gene: 15. The V gene's germline CDR1 is SGDLS and CDR2 YYNGEE. As DNA, the CDR3 is TGTGCCAGCAGCGTAGACCCCACCCCACTACTAGCGGGAGATACCGGGGAGCTGTTTTTT. It is translated as CASSVDPTPLLAGDTGELFF.

Comments on this clonotype: At one end the junction does not follow the germline gene, possibly because of a read error. The V call is TRBV15, the J call TRBJ1-1, with 7 bases that match TRBD1. The CDR3 runs to 17 residues. The germline V gene encodes CDR1 LNHNV and CDR2 YYDKDF (reference sequence). The CDR3 spells CATSREGLGQMNTEAFF. The CDR3 DNA reads TGTGCCACCAGCAGAGAGGGGTTGGGACAGATGAACACAGAAGCTTTCTTT.

As regards this clonotype: Germline and junction disagree at one end, which may indicate a read error. The gene calls are TRBV11-3 and TRBJ2-1; D is unclear. Germline CDR1 SGHNT, CDR2 YENEEA. This CDR3 region has 17 residues. CDR3: CASSLGAQKSSYNGQFF. The CDR3 DNA reads as TGTGCCAGCAGCTTAGGGGCTCAAAAGAGTTCCTACAATGGGCAGTTCTTC.

This clonotype was seen a handful of times. This chain uses TRBV4-1 with TRBJ2-6; the D gene is possibly TRBD2 (5 bases). The CDR3 loop spans 16 amino acids. Germline CDR1 and CDR2: MGHRA and YSYEKL. V gave up 2 bases and J gave up 0 bases, with 8 bases separating them. The CDR3 nucleotides are TGCGCCAGCAGCCAACCCGGGGACTCTGGGGCCAACGTCCTGACTTTC. Protein: CASSQPGDSGANVLTF.

This sequence joins TRBV24-1 and TRBJ1-1; D is unclear. Germline V CDR1 and CDR2: KGHDR, SFDVKD. The CDR3 covers 12 residues. V lost 7 bases, J lost 11 bases, and 16 bases lay in between. CDR3 sequence reads: CATRTSWGEAFF. In DNA form, the CDR3 reads TGTGCCACCAGAACGTCCTGGGGTGAGGCTTTCTTT.

This rearrangement joins TRBV11-2 to TRBJ2-2; D assignment may be TRBD1 or TRBD2 (5 bases each). V was pared by 3 bases and J by 2 bases, with 10 bases between. The V gene's germline CDR1 is SGHAT and CDR2 FQNNGV. The CDR3 covers 15 residues. CDR3 DNA sequence: TGTGCCAGCAGCTTCGGGACGGTCAACACCGGGGAGCTGTTTTTT. Residues: CASSFGTVNTGELFF.

The chain is built from TRBV20-1 and TRBJ2-3; TRBD2 matches 8 bases. The CDR3 runs 14 residues. The J segment lost 9 bases and the V segment lost 6 bases, leaving 14 bases of the junction unmatched. Germline assignment: CDR1 DFQATT and CDR2 SNEGSKA (reference sequence). The CDR3 nucleotides are TGCAGTGCCCCGGGGATAAGCGGGAGTTGGACGCAGTATTTT. It translates to CSAPGISGSWTQYF.

This sequence joins TRBV5-1 and TRBJ2-7; D might be TRBD2 (6 bases). Germline lookup yields CDR1 SGHRS and CDR2 YFSETQ. The CDR3 has 16 residues. Trimming stripped 8 bases from V and 0 bases from J, with 21 bases between. In DNA form, the CDR3 reads TGCGCCAGTACCGAAGGAGGGACCACAAACTCCTACGAGCAGTACTTC. Translating gives CASTEGGTTNSYEQYF.

The rearrangement joins TRBV29-1 to TRBJ2-2; the D gene is possibly TRBD1 (7 bases). This CDR3 region has 15 residues. Between the trimmed V and J ends, which lost 4 bases and 2 bases, there was a span of 14 bases. Germline CDR1 is SQVTM and CDR2 is ANQGSEA. CDR3 DNA sequence: TGCAGCGTTGTAGGGCAGGGGGGAAACACCGGGGAGCTGTTTTTT. It codes for CSVVGQGGNTGELFF.

This rearrangement joins TRBV5-5 to TRBJ2-7; D gene unclear. This CDR3 contains 15 residues. Trimming left V 2 bases short and J 5 bases short, with 17 bases between. Germline V CDR1 and CDR2: SGHKS, YYEKEE (reference sequence). In nucleotides, the CDR3 is TGTGCCAGCAGCTTCCCGACCGACCTTATAGACGAGCAGTACTTC. Protein product: CASSFPTDLIDEQYF.

The rearrangement uses TRBV7-9 and TRBJ2-3, with 7 bases aligning to TRBD1. CDR1 is SEHNR, CDR2 FQNEAQ, per germline (reference sequence). This CDR3 region has 18 residues. The junction had 17 bases not matched to a gene; V was cut back by 5 bases and J by 3 bases. The DNA of the CDR3 is TGTGCCAGCAGCCCCCACTTCCCTAGGGGGCGAAGAACAGATACGCAGTATTTT. It specifies CASSPHFPRGRRTDTQYF.

The rearrangement joins TRBV20-1 to TRBJ2-1, with TRBD1 identical over 7 bases. Germline V lookup: CDR1 DFQATT, CDR2 SNEGSKA (reference sequence). V lost 3 bases to trimming and J lost 4 bases; unmatched junction nucleotides: 9. The CDR3 has 15 amino acids. CDR3 in amino acids: CSARTTGWVYNEQFF. The CDR3 region has the DNA TGCAGTGCTAGGACGACAGGGTGGGTTTACAATGAGCAGTTCTTC.

This clonotype was observed at least ten times. The chain combines TRBV10-3 with TRBJ2-7; TRBD1 agrees at 8 bases. The ends lost 0 bases at V and 6 bases at J; junction bases unmatched: 4. Germline values: CDR1 ENHRY, CDR2 SYGVKD. There are 14 residues in the CDR3. CDR3 amino acids: CAISESGQGTEQYF. In nucleotides, the CDR3 is TGTGCCATCAGTGAGTCAGGACAGGGAACCGAGCAGTACTTC.

This clonotype was found a few times. The V gene is TRBV30, the J gene TRBJ1-4, with D unclear. This CDR3 is 12 amino acids long. From germline, CDR1 is GTSNPN and CDR2 SVGIG (reference sequence). Trimming took off 3 bases at V and 4 bases at J, with 6 bases between the two ends. The CDR3 bases are TGTGCCTGGAGAGGGAATAATGAAAAACTGTTTTTT. Its protein is CAWRGNNEKLFF.

The CDR3 sequence: CASSNLAGKPQHF. In DNA form, the CDR3 reads TGTGCCAGTAGTAACTTGGCGGGGAAGCCCCAGCATTTT. This sequence joins TRBV19 and TRBJ1-5; no clear D gene. This CDR3 spans 13 amino acids. CDR1 and CDR2 from the germline V gene are LNHDA and SQIVND (reference sequence). Trimming removed 4 bases at V and 8 bases at J, with 12 bases between. Looking up the rest from reference TRBV19 and TRBJ1-5 gives the full variable domain: DGGITQSPKYLFRKEGQNVTLSCEQNLNHDAMYWYRQDPGQGLRLIYYSQIVNDFQKGDIAEGYSVSREKKESFPLTVTSAQKNPTAFYLCASSNLAGKPQHFGDGTRLSIL.

The V and J genes are TRBV7-3 and TRBJ2-1, with 7 bases matching TRBD2. V trimming: 4 bases; J trimming: 6 bases; junction bases outside the gene matches: 9. The CDR3 totals 15 residues. In germline, CDR1 is SGHTA, CDR2 FQGTGA. The CDR3 sequence is CASSSGLVGGNEQFF. In DNA form, the CDR3 reads TGTGCCAGCAGCTCTGGACTAGTGGGAGGCAATGAGCAGTTCTTC.